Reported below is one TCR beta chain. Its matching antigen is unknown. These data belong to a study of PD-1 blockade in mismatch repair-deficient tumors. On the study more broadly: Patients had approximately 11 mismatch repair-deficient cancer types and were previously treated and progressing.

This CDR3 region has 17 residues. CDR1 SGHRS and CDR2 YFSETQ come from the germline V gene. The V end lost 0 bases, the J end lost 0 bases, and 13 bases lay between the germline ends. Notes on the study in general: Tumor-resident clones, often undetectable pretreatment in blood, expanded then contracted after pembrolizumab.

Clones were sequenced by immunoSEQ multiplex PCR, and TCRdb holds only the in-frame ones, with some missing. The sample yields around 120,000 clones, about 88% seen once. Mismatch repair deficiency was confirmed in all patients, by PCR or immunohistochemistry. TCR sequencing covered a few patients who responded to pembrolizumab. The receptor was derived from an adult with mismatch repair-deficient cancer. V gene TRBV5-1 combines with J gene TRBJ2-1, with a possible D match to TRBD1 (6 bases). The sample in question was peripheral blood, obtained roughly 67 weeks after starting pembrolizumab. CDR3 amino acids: CASSLGGPRSSYNEQFF. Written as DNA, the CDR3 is TGCGCCAGCAGCTTGGGGGGGCCCCGAAGCTCCTACAATGAGCAGTTCTTC.